The rows below give T cell receptor beta chains drawn from one sample of a study of blood T cell repertoires in COVID-19. TCRdb keeps only in-frame clones here, not all; method: immunoSEQ multiplex PCR. The repertoire holds 150,000 to 200,000 clones, with around four fifths as singletons. Sequencing used peripheral blood. The receptors stem from a woman aged 70-85 years with COVID-19, enrolled during active disease. Both conserved end residues are part of each CDR3. D genes are given only for firm matches. A row's size may be missing; if present it is once, few, many or a size class.

CDR3 DNA: TGTGCCAGCAGGCGGACTAGCGGGAAGGAGACCCAGTACTTC; CDR3 protein: CASRRTSGKETQYF; J gene: TRBJ2-5; D gene: TRBD2; clone size: .; V gene: TRBV6-5
CDR3 DNA: TGTGCCACCTCTGTCAAGGGGGCTTTACAGTTCTTC; CDR3 protein: CATSVKGALQFF; J gene: TRBJ2-1; D gene: TRBD1; clone size: few; V gene: TRBV10-3
CDR3 DNA: TGCGCCAGCAGCCCCGAGGGCGGGACCTGGGAAAAACTGTTTTTT; CDR3 protein: CASSPEGGTWEKLFF; J gene: TRBJ1-4; D gene: .; clone size: .; V gene: TRBV5-1
CDR3 DNA: TGTGCCAGCAGCTTAGAACGGAATGAGCAGTTCTTC; CDR3 protein: CASSLERNEQFF; J gene: TRBJ2-1; D gene: .; clone size: few; V gene: TRBV11-2
CDR3 DNA: TGTGCCAGCAGCTTGGGATGGGTCGGCGGTGAAGCTTTCTTT; CDR3 protein: CASSLGWVGGEAFF; J gene: TRBJ1-1; D gene: .; clone size: .; V gene: TRBV5-5
CDR3 DNA: TGTGCCAGCTTGAAGGGACAGGGCGGGTACACCTTC; CDR3 protein: CASLKGQGGYTF; J gene: TRBJ1-2; D gene: TRBD1; clone size: .; V gene: TRBV6-5
CDR3 DNA: TGTGCCAGCAGTTACTCAGGGTGGGGGGATGACACTGAAGCTTTCTTT; CDR3 protein: CASSYSGWGDDTEAFF; J gene: TRBJ1-1; D gene: .; clone size: .; V gene: TRBV6-5
CDR3 DNA: TGTGCCAGCAGCTTAGCTGCACAGGGGCATCCACCCCTCCACTTT; CDR3 protein: CASSLAAQGHPPLHF; J gene: TRBJ1-6; D gene: TRBD1; clone size: .; V gene: TRBV7-8
CDR3 DNA: TGTGCCACCGGGGGTAGCGGGGGTAAGGAGACCCAGTACTTC; CDR3 protein: CATGGSGGKETQYF; J gene: TRBJ2-5; D gene: TRBD2; clone size: once; V gene: TRBV24-1
CDR3 DNA: TGTGCCAGCAGTGGCCCGGGACAGAAGAACACTGAAGCTTTCTTT; CDR3 protein: CASSGPGQKNTEAFF; J gene: TRBJ1-1; D gene: TRBD1; clone size: .; V gene: TRBV2
CDR3 DNA: TGCAGCGTTACTGAGAATAGCAATCAGCCCCAGCATTTT; CDR3 protein: CSVTENSNQPQHF; J gene: TRBJ1-5; D gene: .; clone size: once; V gene: TRBV29-1
CDR3 DNA: TGTGCCTGGGAAAGGGGGGGAGGTGGGAGAAACTATGGCTACACCTTC; CDR3 protein: CAWERGGGGRNYGYTF; J gene: TRBJ1-2; D gene: .; clone size: .; V gene: TRBV30
CDR3 DNA: TGTGCCAGCAAAGAGGCCGGGGCCAACGTCCTGACTTTC; CDR3 protein: CASKEAGANVLTF; J gene: TRBJ2-6; D gene: .; clone size: .; V gene: TRBV6-4
CDR3 DNA: TGTGCTAGTGGGACAACAGGGCCTGCAACTTATGGCTACACCTTC; CDR3 protein: CASGTTGPATYGYTF; J gene: TRBJ1-2; D gene: .; clone size: .; V gene: TRBV12-5
CDR3 DNA: TGTGCCAGCAGTTACTCTAGGCTAGCGGGTTCCTACGAGCAGTACTTC; CDR3 protein: CASSYSRLAGSYEQYF; J gene: TRBJ2-7; D gene: TRBD2; clone size: .; V gene: TRBV6-5
CDR3 DNA: TGTGCCAGTAGCGATATCGGGACAGGGGTTGGCTATGGCTACACCTTC; CDR3 protein: CASSDIGTGVGYGYTF; J gene: TRBJ1-2; D gene: TRBD1; clone size: .; V gene: TRBV19
CDR3 DNA: TGTGCCAGCAGCTTCTATGGGGGGGGTAGCACAGATACGCAGTATTTT; CDR3 protein: CASSFYGGGSTDTQYF; J gene: TRBJ2-3; D gene: TRBD2; clone size: .; V gene: TRBV11-3
CDR3 DNA: TGCGCCAGCAGCTCATCAGTTAACACTGAAGCTTTCTTT; CDR3 protein: CASSSSVNTEAFF; J gene: TRBJ1-1; D gene: .; clone size: .; V gene: TRBV5-1
CDR3 DNA: TGTGCCAGCAGCTCCCCAAGTGTGGGGGACACAGCTTTCTTT; CDR3 protein: CASSSPSVGDTAFF; J gene: TRBJ1-1; D gene: .; clone size: .; V gene: TRBV7-2
CDR3 DNA: TGCGCCAGCAGCCCGCGACTGCGGGGCACGGTGGGGGAGCTGTTTTTT; CDR3 protein: CASSPRLRGTVGELFF; J gene: TRBJ2-2; D gene: .; clone size: once; V gene: TRBV5-1
CDR3 DNA: TGTGCCAGCAGCCAAGGACAGGCCATAGAAGACACTGAAGCTTTCTTT; CDR3 protein: CASSQGQAIEDTEAFF; J gene: TRBJ1-1; D gene: TRBD1; clone size: .; V gene: TRBV11-1
CDR3 DNA: TGTGCCAGTAGTATGATAGACAGGGGGCTATCTTTGAACACTGAAGCTTTCTTT; CDR3 protein: CASSMIDRGLSLNTEAFF; J gene: TRBJ1-1; D gene: TRBD1; clone size: .; V gene: TRBV19
CDR3 DNA: TGTGCCAGCAGTGGACAGCTGAACACTGAAGCTTTCTTT; CDR3 protein: CASSGQLNTEAFF; J gene: TRBJ1-1; D gene: .; clone size: .; V gene: TRBV27
CDR3 DNA: TGTGCCAGCAGCTCAGGGGGTTTTGGTTATGGCTACACCTTC; CDR3 protein: CASSSGGFGYGYTF; J gene: TRBJ1-2; D gene: TRBD1; clone size: .; V gene: TRBV5-6
CDR3 DNA: TGTGCCAGCAGAAATACCCGACAGGCCTCGCTTGCTTCACCCCTCCACTTT; CDR3 protein: CASRNTRQASLASPLHF; J gene: TRBJ1-6; D gene: .; clone size: .; V gene: TRBV27
CDR3 DNA: TGCAGCGTTGAGCCCAGCTCCTACAATGAGCAGTTCTTC; CDR3 protein: CSVEPSSYNEQFF; J gene: TRBJ2-1; D gene: .; clone size: few; V gene: TRBV29-1
CDR3 DNA: TGCGCCAGCAGCCTCGGGACAGGTCGAACTGGCGAGCAGTACTTC; CDR3 protein: CASSLGTGRTGEQYF; J gene: TRBJ2-7; D gene: TRBD1; clone size: .; V gene: TRBV4-1
CDR3 DNA: TGTGCCAGCAATCCGACAGGGGAGGGATACGAGCAGTACTTC; CDR3 protein: CASNPTGEGYEQYF; J gene: TRBJ2-7; D gene: .; clone size: .; V gene: TRBV27
CDR3 DNA: TGTGCCAGCACGCCGACAGCGACTTATTATAGCAATCAGCCCCAGCATTTT; CDR3 protein: CASTPTATYYSNQPQHF; J gene: TRBJ1-5; D gene: .; clone size: .; V gene: TRBV27
CDR3 DNA: TGTGCCAGCAGCTTAGCCTCCAGGGCTAGGGATGGCTACACCTTC; CDR3 protein: CASSLASRARDGYTF; J gene: TRBJ1-2; D gene: .; clone size: few; V gene: TRBV7-8
CDR3 DNA: TGTGCCATCAGCGAGGGGCCCACAGATACGCAGTATTTT; CDR3 protein: CAISEGPTDTQYF; J gene: TRBJ2-3; D gene: .; clone size: .; V gene: TRBV10-3
CDR3 DNA: TGTGCCAGCCGTCGGGGTAATTCACCCCTCCACTTT; CDR3 protein: CASRRGNSPLHF; J gene: TRBJ1-6; D gene: .; clone size: .; V gene: TRBV28
CDR3 DNA: TGTGCCAGCAGCCAATATCTGACTAAGGGCAATGAGCAGTTCTTC; CDR3 protein: CASSQYLTKGNEQFF; J gene: TRBJ2-1; D gene: .; clone size: .; V gene: TRBV3-1/TRBV3-2
CDR3 DNA: TGTGCCAGTAGGAACAGGGGATTCGATCAGCCCCAGCATTTT; CDR3 protein: CASRNRGFDQPQHF; J gene: TRBJ1-5; D gene: TRBD1; clone size: .; V gene: TRBV19
CDR3 DNA: TGTGCCAGTAGTGCCTCCAGGAACACTGAAGCTTTCTTT; CDR3 protein: CASSASRNTEAFF; J gene: TRBJ1-1; D gene: .; clone size: .; V gene: TRBV19
CDR3 DNA: TGTGCCAGCAGCCCAGCCTACGAGCAGTACTTC; CDR3 protein: CASSPAYEQYF; J gene: TRBJ2-7; D gene: .; clone size: .; V gene: TRBV7-2
CDR3 DNA: TGTGCCAGCAGCTTAGCAGGAGGGGACTATGGCTACACCTTC; CDR3 protein: CASSLAGGDYGYTF; J gene: TRBJ1-2; D gene: .; clone size: .; V gene: TRBV7-8
CDR3 DNA: TGTGCCAGCAGTTTTACAGGGAAGGGCTACACCTTC; CDR3 protein: CASSFTGKGYTF; J gene: TRBJ1-2; D gene: .; clone size: .; V gene: TRBV28
CDR3 DNA: TGTGCCATCAGTGACGCGGGAAGCGCCTACAATGAGCAGTTCTTC; CDR3 protein: CAISDAGSAYNEQFF; J gene: TRBJ2-1; D gene: .; clone size: .; V gene: TRBV10-3
CDR3 DNA: TGTGCCAGCAGTTTCAGACAGGGAAGAGCTTTCTTT; CDR3 protein: CASSFRQGRAFF; J gene: TRBJ1-1; D gene: TRBD1; clone size: .; V gene: TRBV28
CDR3 DNA: TGTGCCAGCAGCCGGACAGGTTACACTGAAGCTTTCTTT; CDR3 protein: CASSRTGYTEAFF; J gene: TRBJ1-1; D gene: TRBD1; clone size: .; V gene: TRBV11-1
CDR3 DNA: TGTGCCAGCTCACCTCAAAGGAGTGAAGCTTTCTTT; CDR3 protein: CASSPQRSEAFF; J gene: TRBJ1-1; D gene: .; clone size: .; V gene: TRBV18
CDR3 DNA: TGTGCCAGCAGTGAAGCAACTCCCCCGGGACAGGTGGGCTCTGGGGCCAACGTCCTGACTTTC; CDR3 protein: CASSEATPPGQVGSGANVLTF; J gene: TRBJ2-6; D gene: TRBD1; clone size: .; V gene: TRBV6-1
CDR3 DNA: TGTGCCAGCAGCAACGGACATACCAATTCACCCCTCCACTTT; CDR3 protein: CASSNGHTNSPLHF; J gene: TRBJ1-6; D gene: .; clone size: .; V gene: TRBV9
CDR3 DNA: TGTGCCACCGGGACTAGGGGGTCGACCGGGGAGCTGTTTTTT; CDR3 protein: CATGTRGSTGELFF; J gene: TRBJ2-2; D gene: TRBD2; clone size: .; V gene: TRBV3-1/TRBV3-2
CDR3 DNA: TGTGCCGGCAGGGGCGAGGGGGTTTGGAATGAGCAGTTCTTC; CDR3 protein: CAGRGEGVWNEQFF; J gene: TRBJ2-1; D gene: .; clone size: .; V gene: TRBV7-8